A selection of T cell receptor beta chains follows, all from one sample in a study of memory CD8 T cells in hepatitis C reinfection. This table comes from immunoSEQ multiplex PCR, and its TCRdb copy is limited to in-frame clones, with some not included. The table includes more than 45,000 clones, roughly 86% detected once. Sequenced input: naive CD8+ T cells sorted from blood. The receptors were gathered from a man between 18 and 29 years old with hepatitis C virus infection. Both conserved end residues are part of each CDR3. The order of the fields is V gene, J gene, clone size, D gene, CDR3 DNA, CDR3 protein. A D gene is named only where the DNA matches it firmly. Only some rows state a clone size, as once, few, many or a class for expanded clones.

V: TRBV19; J: TRBJ1-5; size: .; D: .; DNA: TGTGCCAGTAGTATAACAGGCAGCAATCAGCCCCAGCATTTT; CDR3: CASSITGSNQPQHF
V: TRBV7-9; J: TRBJ2-7; size: .; D: .; DNA: TGTGCCAGCAGCTTAGCGGGAGGTCCCTACGAGCAGTACTTC; CDR3: CASSLAGGPYEQYF
V: TRBV4-1; J: TRBJ2-1; size: once; D: .; DNA: TGCGCCAGCAGCCAAGATTGGCCCCCCTACAATGAGCAGTTCTTC; CDR3: CASSQDWPPYNEQFF
V: TRBV29-1; J: TRBJ1-5; size: .; D: .; DNA: TGCAGCGTTGGGACAGCGACCAATCAGCCCCAGCATTTT; CDR3: CSVGTATNQPQHF
V: TRBV27; J: TRBJ1-5; size: .; D: TRBD1; DNA: TGTGCCAGCAGACCTACAGGGGACCGGAGGCCCCAGCATTTT; CDR3: CASRPTGDRRPQHF
V: TRBV19; J: TRBJ2-1; size: .; D: .; DNA: TGTGCCAGTAGTAGACGGCTAGCTGACTACAATGAGCAGTTCTTC; CDR3: CASSRRLADYNEQFF
V: TRBV6-1; J: TRBJ1-5; size: .; D: .; DNA: TGTGCCAGCAGTCCCATGGGGGGGAGCAATCAGCCCCAGCATTTT; CDR3: CASSPMGGSNQPQHF
V: TRBV6-1; J: TRBJ1-2; size: few; D: TRBD1; DNA: TGTGCCAGCAGTGAAAGGACAGGGTATGGCTACACCTTC; CDR3: CASSERTGYGYTF
V: TRBV7-9; J: TRBJ2-1; size: .; D: TRBD2; DNA: TGTGCCAGCAGCTCACGGGCGGGGGATAGCTCCTACAATGAGCAGTTCTTC; CDR3: CASSSRAGDSSYNEQFF
V: TRBV19; J: TRBJ1-5; size: once; D: .; DNA: TGTGCCAGTAGAATCAGTTATAGCAATCAGCCCCAGCATTTT; CDR3: CASRISYSNQPQHF
V: TRBV11-1; J: TRBJ1-1; size: once; D: .; DNA: TGTGCCAGCAGCCACGGCGGGAACACTGAAGCTTTCTTT; CDR3: CASSHGGNTEAFF
V: TRBV25-1; J: TRBJ1-5; size: .; D: .; DNA: TGTGCCAGCCCCGGGGGGGGGTTGGGTCAGCCCCAGCATTTT; CDR3: CASPGGGLGQPQHF
V: TRBV28; J: TRBJ1-1; size: .; D: .; DNA: TGTGCCAGCAGTTTGCGGGTTAACACTGAAGCTTTCTTT; CDR3: CASSLRVNTEAFF
V: TRBV29-1; J: TRBJ2-3; size: .; D: TRBD2; DNA: TGCAGCGTTCATGCGAGCGGGGGGGCACGAGATACGCAGTATTTT; CDR3: CSVHASGGARDTQYF
V: TRBV5-1; J: TRBJ2-5; size: .; D: TRBD2; DNA: TGCGCCAGCAGTCTGGGACTAGCGGGGGTGGAGACCCAGTACTTC; CDR3: CASSLGLAGVETQYF
V: TRBV14; J: TRBJ2-7; size: .; D: .; DNA: TGTGCCAGCAGCCAAACTCTCTACGAGCAGTACTTC; CDR3: CASSQTLYEQYF
V: TRBV7-9; J: TRBJ2-1; size: .; D: TRBD2; DNA: TGTGCCAGCAGTAGGGGACTAGCGGGCACCGGGGGCGACAATGAGCAGTTCTTC; CDR3: CASSRGLAGTGGDNEQFF
V: TRBV28; J: TRBJ2-5; size: once; D: .; DNA: TGTGCCAGCAGTTTACGGACTCCGAGGGAGACCCAGTACTTC; CDR3: CASSLRTPRETQYF
V: TRBV4-3; J: TRBJ1-4; size: few; D: .; DNA: TGCGCCAGCAGCCCCCGAACTAATGAAAAACTGTTTTTT; CDR3: CASSPRTNEKLFF
V: TRBV2; J: TRBJ2-1; size: .; D: .; DNA: TGTGCCAGCGGTCAGACTGTGTATGAGCAGTTCTTC; CDR3: CASGQTVYEQFF